One sample yielded the 2 T cell receptor beta chains listed below, sequenced in a study of sequential checkpoint blockade in melanoma (dated by TCRdb to the late 2010s). Library preparation used the immunoSEQ multiplex PCR assay. Not all clones reach the TCRdb copy of this immuneACCESS table, which keeps in-frame sequences only. Checked studies attribute under half of the gap to unresolved V genes and leave the rest unexplained. Here the sample has roughly 8,400 clones; about 68% occur a single time. The top ten clonotypes cover roughly 18% of the sample. The treatment or condition label here, explained by the study, means: randomized to nivolumab then ipilimumab (arm A) or the reverse (arm B). Sequenced here: CD8+ T cells sorted from blood (inferred from file names), sampled from a patient given nivolumab and ipilimumab in sequence. All receptors derive from a human donor with melanoma.

This clone is a singleton in its sample. The chain employs TRBV27 and TRBJ1-1, with 8 bases that match TRBD1. The length of the CDR3 is 18 residues. The V gene end was trimmed by 2 bases and the J gene end by 7 bases; junction bases not matched to a gene: 18. Germline-derived CDR1 and CDR2 are MNHEY and SMNVEV (reference sequence). The CDR3 protein is CASSLGSRSTGVGNEAFF. In DNA form, the CDR3 reads TGTGCCAGCAGTTTAGGGTCCAGATCGACAGGGGTAGGCAATGAAGCTTTCTTT.

The rearrangement links TRBV10-3 to TRBJ1-2, with 7 bases identical to TRBD1. The CDR3 is made up of 15 amino acids. With 0 bases clipped from V and 5 bases from J, the junction kept 6 bases outside the gene matches. The V gene's germline CDR1 is ENHRY and CDR2 SYGVKD. CDR3 residues: CAISESSRGEYGYTF. CDR3 DNA: TGTGCCATCAGTGAGTCGTCCAGGGGGGAATATGGCTACACCTTC.